The next 4 T cell receptor beta chains were all read from a single sample in a study. Using its own MiXCR run on the RT-PCR reads, TCRdb lists one record per CDR3 protein. The sample lists more than 550,000 distinct CDR3 sequences; approximately 15% were seen once. Sequenced input: memory CD4+ T cells from blood. Source of these receptors: a female donor in good health, serving as a healthy control.

This chain connects TRBV20-1 to TRBJ2-5, with 11 bases aligning to TRBD2. V was pared by 5 bases and J by 2 bases, with 4 bases of the junction left unmatched. CDR1 and CDR2 (germline): DFQATT, SNEGSKA (reference sequence). The CDR3 covers 14 residues. The CDR3 region has the DNA TGCAGTGCTTTTTCTAGCGGGAGGCAAGAGACCCAGTACTTC. Protein product: CSAFSSGRQETQYF.

The gene calls are TRBV20-1 and TRBJ2-2, with 7 bases lining up with TRBD2. Trimming cost V 3 bases and J 5 bases; bases outside gene matches: 6. This CDR3 comprises 14 residues. Germline V lookup: CDR1 DFQATT, CDR2 SNEGSKA (reference sequence). CDR3 in DNA: TGCAGTGCTAGCTTGGCGGGAGTTACCGGGGAGCTGTTTTTT. Protein product: CSASLAGVTGELFF.

This clonotype occurred many times. V and J are TRBV7-2 and TRBJ2-7, with a weak D call TRBD1 (6 bases). V lost 3 bases, J lost 3 bases, and 12 bases lay in between. The CDR3 has 14 residues. From germline, CDR1 is SGHTA and CDR2 FQGNSA. For the CDR3, the DNA is TGTGCCAGCAGCTTCAAGGGGGTTATCTACGAGCAGTACTTC. As protein: CASSFKGVIYEQYF.

This clonotype has a handful of counts. CDR3 amino acids: CASSFRAHRSYNEQFF. Written as DNA, the CDR3 is TGCGCCAGCAGCTTCCGCGCCCACCGCTCCTACAATGAGCAGTTCTTC. The V call is TRBV5-1, the J call TRBJ2-1; D gene uncertain. In germline, CDR1 is SGHRS, CDR2 YFSETQ. V was pared by 2 bases and J by 0 bases, with 12 bases between. The CDR3 contains 16 residues.